These 28 T cell receptor beta chains came from one sample sequenced in a study of T-cell memory formation after mild COVID-19. TCRdb fed the 5' RACE reads into MiXCR, producing one record per CDR3 protein. The sample has 250,000 to 350,000 distinct CDR3 sequences, around 15% seen once. The sequencing sample was made of PBMCs or a T cell subset sorted from them (not recorded which). All receptors derive from a man aged 18 to 30 who had mild COVID-19 (a few samples of this study predate the infection). Cell type and time point are not known.

This clonotype was detected a few times. The chain joins TRBV6-1 to TRBJ2-7; TRBD2 matches 7 bases. The CDR3 has 15 amino acids. The trim removed 6 bases at V and 3 bases at J, leaving 11 bases unmatched. Germline V gene sequence: CDR1 MNHNS, CDR2 SASEGT. The CDR3, as DNA: TGTGCCAGCAGGGGGGGGAAGGGAGAGGACTACGAGCAGTACTTC. It yields the protein CASRGGKGEDYEQYF.

This clonotype was counted between two and nine times. The chain recombines TRBV5-1 with TRBJ1-2; 8 bases align to TRBD1. V trimming: 0 bases; J trimming: 7 bases; junction bases outside the gene matches: 8. CDR3 length equals 15 residues. Germline loops: CDR1 SGHRS, CDR2 YFSETQ. The CDR3: CASSLAGTGGSGYTF. The CDR3 DNA reads as TGCGCCAGCAGCTTGGCGGGGACAGGAGGCTCTGGCTACACCTTC.

This clonotype was observed at least ten times. This chain links TRBV4-1 with TRBJ1-3; D ambiguous. The germline CDR1 and CDR2 sequences are MGHRA and YSYEKL. V was clipped by 5 bases and J by 2 bases, with 13 bases between them. The CDR3 length is 15 residues. The CDR3 sequence: CASSFRVLTGNTIYF. CDR3 sequence (DNA): TGCGCCAGCAGCTTTCGGGTGCTAACTGGAAACACCATATATTTT.

This clonotype was picked up many times. This CDR3 is CASSQEGQPSSYEQYV. CDR3 DNA sequence: TGCGCCAGCAGCCAAGAGGGACAGCCATCTTCATACGAGCAGTACGTC. This chain uses TRBV4-3 with TRBJ2-7; 7 positions agree with TRBD1. CDR3 size: 16 residues. Germline V lookup: CDR1 LGHNA, CDR2 YSLEER. The V gene end was trimmed by 0 bases and the J gene end by 4 bases; junction bases not matched to a gene: 9.

This rearrangement joins TRBV5-1 to TRBJ1-1, with a tentative D call TRBD1 (6 bases). The CDR3 is 14 residues long. The germline V and J ends were trimmed by 5 bases and 1 base, with 12 bases remaining between them. The germline V gene has CDR1 SGHRS and CDR2 YFSETQ. CDR3 sequence (DNA): TGCGCCAGCAGAACCGGGGGCGGGAACACTGAAGCTTTCTTT. Its protein product is CASRTGGGNTEAFF. Complete variable domain (other parts from reference TRBV5-1 and TRBJ1-1): KAGVTQTPRYLIKTRGQQVTLSCSPISGHRSVSWYQQTPGQGLQFLFEYFSETQRNKGNFPGRFSGRQFSNSRSEMNVSTLELGDSALYLCASRTGGGNTEAFFGQGTRLTVV.

The chain links TRBV27 to TRBJ2-7, with D perhaps TRBD1 (6 bases). The germline CDR1 and CDR2 sequences are MNHEY and SMNVEV (reference sequence). Trimming shortened V by 6 bases and J by 2 bases, and 11 bases separated the two germline ends. The CDR3 is 13 amino acids. The CDR3 region has the DNA TGTGCCAGCAGAGTGACAGGTACCTACGAGCAGTACTTC. Amino acid sequence: CASRVTGTYEQYF.

This clonotype was counted ten times or more. The chain employs TRBV14 and TRBJ2-1, with D hard to call. Deletions cut 2 bases from V and 1 base from J, with 9 bases between. The germline V gene has CDR1 SGHDN and CDR2 FVKESK. The CDR3 contains 15 residues. The CDR3 DNA sequence: TGTGCCAGCAGCCAACTCTCCATATCCTACAATGAGCAGTTCTTC. Encoded protein: CASSQLSISYNEQFF.

The rearrangement joins TRBV5-1 to TRBJ2-2, with D perhaps matching TRBD2 (6 bases). V lost 7 bases and J 4 bases, leaving 11 bases between the germline ends. The CDR3 runs to 13 residues. Germline V gives CDR1 SGHRS, CDR2 YFSETQ. The CDR3 DNA reads TGCGCCAGCGCCGAGGGAGGCACCGGGGAGCTGTTTTTT. This codes for CASAEGGTGELFF.

This clonotype appeared a few times. The genes are TRBV7-8 and TRBJ2-7; possible D gene TRBD2, 6 bases. The germline gives CDR1 SGHVS, CDR2 FQNEAQ. CDR3 length: 16 amino acids. Trimming removed 4 bases at V and 2 bases at J, with 18 bases between. Here the CDR3 reads CASSSASGLGTYEQYV. CDR3 sequence (DNA): TGTGCCAGCAGCTCCGCCTCGGGACTCGGAACCTACGAGCAGTACGTC.

This chain uses TRBV27 with TRBJ1-1, with D possibly being TRBD1 (5 bases). In germline, CDR1 is MNHEY, CDR2 SMNVEV (reference sequence). Trimming took off 5 bases at V and 6 bases at J, with 19 bases between the two ends. The CDR3 loop spans 15 amino acids. The CDR3 coding sequence is TGTGCCAGCAGTCCCAGACGGGGAGGGGAGCCTGAAGCTTTCTTT. Its protein is CASSPRRGGEPEAFF.

This clonotype was seen a handful of times. The chain has TRBV10-3 and TRBJ2-7; no clear D gene. The CDR3 extends over 13 amino acids. Germline V gene data show CDR1 as ENHRY and CDR2 as SYGVKD. V shed 0 bases and J shed 3 bases, with 6 bases lying between them. This CDR3 reads CAISESEHYEQYV. The CDR3 coding sequence is TGTGCCATCAGTGAGTCGGAGCACTACGAGCAGTACGTC.

This clonotype was detected only a few times. CDR3 DNA sequence: TGTGCCAGCAGCTGGGACAACTCCTACGAGCAGTACTTC. Translation: CASSWDNSYEQYF. The V gene is TRBV7-9, the J gene TRBJ2-7; possibly TRBD1 for D (6 bases). Trimming stripped 4 bases from V and 0 bases from J, with 7 bases between. This CDR3 contains 13 residues. The germline CDR1 and CDR2 sequences are SEHNR and FQNEAQ (reference sequence).

This clonotype was seen repeatedly, ten times or more. V gene TRBV7-2 combines with J gene TRBJ2-7, with no clear D. The CDR3 runs to 14 residues. With 3 bases removed from V and 7 bases from J, the gap between germline ends came to 16 bases. Germline V gene lookup returns CDR1 SGHTA and CDR2 FQGNSA. The DNA for the CDR3 is TGTGCCAGCAGCTTCCCGACCGACGTGCGGGAGCAGTACTTC. Its protein product is CASSFPTDVREQYF.

This rearrangement joins TRBV12-3 or TRBV12-4 to TRBJ2-3; D uncertain. V was shortened by 3 bases and J by 3 bases, with 13 bases between the two germline ends. The CDR3 totals 15 residues. The CDR3 DNA follows: TGTGCCAGCAGTTTTGGAACCCAACGTACAGATACGCAGTATTTT. This gives the protein CASSFGTQRTDTQYF.

This clonotype was seen a handful of times. This sequence joins TRBV5-1 and TRBJ2-3; 11 positions agree with TRBD2. Germline loops: CDR1 SGHRS, CDR2 YFSETQ. V gave up 2 bases and J gave up 5 bases; unmatched junction bases: 1. The CDR3 is 14 amino acids. The CDR3: CASSFSGGEDTQYF. CDR3 DNA sequence: TGCGCCAGCAGCTTTAGCGGGGGGGAAGATACGCAGTATTTT. The variable domain in full, with the rest retrieved from reference TRBV5-1 and TRBJ2-3, is KAGVTQTPRYLIKTRGQQVTLSCSPISGHRSVSWYQQTPGQGLQFLFEYFSETQRNKGNFPGRFSGRQFSNSRSEMNVSTLELGDSALYLCASSFSGGEDTQYFGPGTRLTVL.

This clonotype was seen ten or more times. The gene calls are TRBV10-3 and TRBJ2-1; 12 nucleotides agree with TRBD1. Germline CDR1 reads ENHRY; CDR2 reads SYGVKD. V was pared by 8 bases and J by 9 bases, with 5 bases of the junction left unmatched. The CDR3 sequence is 13 residues long. CDR3 bases: TGTGCCATCCTGGGACAGGGGGCTGGTGAGCAGTTCTTC. This sequence encodes CAILGQGAGEQFF.

There are many counts of this clonotype. The chain couples TRBV10-3 to TRBJ2-5; 9 bases match TRBD1. The V segment lost 6 bases and the J segment 4 bases; nucleotides outside the gene matches: 9. This CDR3 is built from 15 residues. Germline V gene sequence: CDR1 ENHRY, CDR2 SYGVKD. The CDR3 protein is CAISSDRGQRETQYF. CDR3 nucleotides: TGTGCCATCAGCTCGGACAGGGGACAGAGAGAGACCCAGTACTTC.

This clonotype was counted a few times. The chain uses TRBV2 and TRBJ1-1, with 7 bases aligning to TRBD1. V shed 6 bases, J shed 3 bases, and the junction held 7 bases outside the gene matches. The CDR3 spans 14 residues. CDR1 is SNHLY and CDR2 is FYNNEI in the germline V gene. DNA of the CDR3: TGTGCCAGCAGGCCCACAGGGGCCGACACTGAAGCTTTCTTT. It codes for CASRPTGADTEAFF.

This clonotype was detected ten times or more. This CDR3 reads CASSLTQGTEAFF. In nucleotides, the CDR3 is TGCGCCAGCAGCTTGACGCAGGGCACTGAAGCTTTCTTT. V usage is TRBV5-1 and J usage is TRBJ1-1; TRBD1 might be the D (5 bases). Trimming removed 1 base at V and 4 bases at J, with 8 bases between. Germline CDR1 is SGHRS and CDR2 is YFSETQ. The CDR3 runs to 13 residues.

There are a few counts of this clonotype. The genes are TRBV2 and TRBJ1-1; 9 nucleotides line up with TRBD1. The CDR3 consists of 15 residues. Germline CDR1 SNHLY, CDR2 FYNNEI. The V segment lost 7 bases and the J segment 6 bases; nucleotides outside the gene matches: 12. The CDR3 region has the DNA TGTGCCAGCACAGAAGGGGGGACAGGGAGGCCTGAAGCTTTCTTT. This translates into CASTEGGTGRPEAFF.

In its sample, this clonotype was seen a few times. The chain combines TRBV12-3 or TRBV12-4 with TRBJ2-5, with TRBD2 identical over 12 bases. The CDR3 runs to 16 residues. The trim removed 4 bases at V and 3 bases at J, leaving 6 bases unmatched. DNA of the CDR3: TGTGCCAGCAGTTCTTTGACTAGCGGGGGCGAAGAGACCCAGTACTTC. Translation: CASSSLTSGGEETQYF.

The sample holds a few counts of this clonotype. V gene TRBV7-9 combines with J gene TRBJ1-6; D might be TRBD1 (5 bases). V lost 5 bases and J 6 bases, leaving 8 bases between the germline ends. Germline V gene lookup returns CDR1 SEHNR and CDR2 FQNEAQ (reference sequence). There are 13 residues in the CDR3. The CDR3 loop is CASSRQLNSPLHF. The CDR3 region has the DNA TGTGCCAGCAGCCGACAGCTTAATTCACCCCTCCACTTT.

This clonotype turned up a few times. V usage is TRBV6-4 and J usage is TRBJ2-7; D possibly corresponds to TRBD1 (6 bases). V dropped 7 bases and J dropped 6 bases, with 16 bases sitting between them. Germline assignment: CDR1 MRHNA and CDR2 SNTAGT. The CDR3 covers 13 residues. For the CDR3, the DNA is TGTGCCAGCACCGGGACACCTGCCTCCGAGCAGTACGTC. Translated: CASTGTPASEQYV.

This clonotype was counted ten times or more. The CDR3 loop reads CASKGGETQYF. The CDR3 DNA reads as TGTGCCAGTAAAGGGGGGGAGACCCAGTACTTC. The V and J genes are TRBV5-4 and TRBJ2-5; D assignment may be TRBD1 or TRBD2 (6 bases each). Per germline, CDR1 SGHNT and CDR2 YYREEE (reference sequence). Deletions cut 8 bases from V and 5 bases from J, with 10 bases between. CDR3 length: 11 amino acids.

The CDR3 spells CATSISDPSPGELFF. CDR3 coding DNA: TGTGCCACCTCAATTTCGGACCCCTCACCCGGGGAGCTGTTTTTT. The genes are TRBV24-1 and TRBJ2-2; D is ambiguous. Germline CDR1 is KGHDR and CDR2 is SFDVKD. Trimming took 9 bases from V and 6 from J, leaving 19 bases between them. This CDR3 contains 15 residues.

This rearrangement joins TRBV6-5 to TRBJ2-7, with TRBD2 matching 8 bases. The CDR3 length is 16 residues. With 5 bases clipped from V and 0 bases from J, the junction kept 9 bases outside the gene matches. CDR1 is MNHEY and CDR2 is SVGAGI in the germline V gene. CDR3 sequence reads: CASSPRSGGLSYEQYF. In DNA, the CDR3 is TGTGCCAGCAGTCCCAGGAGCGGGGGACTCTCCTACGAGCAGTACTTC.

The chain carries TRBV12-3 or TRBV12-4 and TRBJ1-3; TRBD1 might be the D (5 bases). The germline V and J ends were trimmed by 7 bases and 0 bases, with 13 bases remaining between them. The CDR3 totals 15 residues. Here the CDR3 reads CASTQDGTSGNTIYF. CDR3 DNA sequence: TGTGCCAGCACCCAGGACGGGACCTCTGGAAACACCATATATTTT.

The chain's CDR3 is CASSLRIGGGVDVLTF. CDR3 DNA sequence: TGTGCCAGCAGCCTGAGAATAGGGGGCGGGGTCGACGTCCTGACTTTC. V usage is TRBV5-6 and J usage is TRBJ2-6, with D perhaps matching TRBD1 (7 bases). This CDR3 is built from 16 residues. Per germline, CDR1 SGHDT and CDR2 YYEEEE. V gave up 4 bases and J gave up 11 bases, with 22 bases separating them.